The entry that follows covers one T cell receptor beta chain sequence. Its antigen is as yet unknown. This sample is part of a study of somatic mutations in cytotoxic T cells in rheumatoid arthritis. Study information: Each patient's diagnosis was followed right away by a blood draw (30 ml EDTA), before any treatment.

Clones were read by immunoSEQ multiplex PCR, and TCRdb kept only the in-frame ones, dropping some. The sample shows roughly 10,000 clones, about nine tenths of them seen only once. Looked up from germline, CDR1 is SGHDT and CDR2 is YYEEEE. With V trimmed by 4 bases and J by 2 bases, 13 bases remained unmatched. This CDR3 comprises 17 residues. Findings of the study overall: Neither rheumatoid arthritis patients nor age-matched healthy controls had significantly different CD8+ T-cell clonality from the other group. Over 20% of CD8+ cells belonged to the largest CD8+ clone in about an eighth of the roughly 65 patients.

The receptor's source is a woman between 18 and 29 years old with rheumatoid arthritis. This chain links TRBV5-6 with TRBJ2-3; 7 bases map to TRBD2. What was sequenced was CD4+ T cells sorted from blood. Here the CDR3 DNA reads TGTGCCAGCAGCCCGACACCGCGGACTAGGCCCACAGATACGCAGTATTTT. Residues: CASSPTPRTRPTDTQYF.